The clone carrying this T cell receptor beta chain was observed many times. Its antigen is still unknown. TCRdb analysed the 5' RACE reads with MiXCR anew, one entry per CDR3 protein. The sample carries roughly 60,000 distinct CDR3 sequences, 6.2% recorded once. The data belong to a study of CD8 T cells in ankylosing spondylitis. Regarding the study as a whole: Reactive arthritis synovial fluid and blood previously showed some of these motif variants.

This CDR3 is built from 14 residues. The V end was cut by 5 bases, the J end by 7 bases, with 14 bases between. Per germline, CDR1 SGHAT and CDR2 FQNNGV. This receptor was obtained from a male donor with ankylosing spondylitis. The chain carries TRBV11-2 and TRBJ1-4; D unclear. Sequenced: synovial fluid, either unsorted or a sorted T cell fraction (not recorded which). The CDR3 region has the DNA TGTGCCAGCAGCCGGACGGCAGTGAGTGAAAAACTGTTTTTT. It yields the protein CASSRTAVSEKLFF.